The 27 T cell receptor beta chains below were found in one sample sequenced in a study of blood T cells in healthy people across ages. Sample-barcoded 5' priming and a J-beta primer mix drove a second PCR of roughly 6 to 12 cycles. TCRdb re-called the 5' RACE reads with MiXCR, one entry per CDR3 protein. Among approximately 780,000 distinct CDR3 sequences listed, 25% to 30% were seen once. These data were likewise used in another study, on T cells of mothers and their children.

The sequenced material came from blood. These receptors were collected from a boy aged 10-17 years in good health.

V and J are TRBV5-1 and TRBJ2-7, with 9 bases aligning to TRBD1. CDR1 is SGHRS and CDR2 is YFSETQ in the germline V gene. J gave up 4 bases and V 4 bases, and 9 bases lay outside the gene matches. The CDR3 consists of 15 residues. CDR3 in DNA: TGCGCCAGCAGCCTAGAGGACAGGGGAAAATACGAGCAGTACTTC. It yields the protein CASSLEDRGKYEQYF.

The genes are TRBV6-1 and TRBJ1-1; D is ambiguous. Germline CDR1 and CDR2: MNHNS and SASEGT. There are 11 residues in the CDR3. V was clipped by 10 bases and J by 0 bases, with 6 bases between them. CDR3 residues: CATGLNTEAFF. The CDR3 DNA reads TGTGCCACGGGGTTGAACACTGAAGCTTTCTTT.

The V and J genes are TRBV5-1 and TRBJ2-7; no clear D gene. The germline V gene encodes CDR1 SGHRS and CDR2 YFSETQ. Trimming removed 1 base at V and 3 bases at J, with 14 bases between. The CDR3 has 15 amino acids. The chain's CDR3 is CASSLSSGHLYEQYF. As DNA, the CDR3 is TGCGCCAGCAGCTTGTCATCCGGCCATCTCTACGAGCAGTACTTC. The complete variable domain, with remaining parts taken from reference TRBV5-1 and TRBJ2-7, reads KAGVTQTPRYLIKTRGQQVTLSCSPISGHRSVSWYQQTPGQGLQFLFEYFSETQRNKGNFPGRFSGRQFSNSRSEMNVSTLELGDSALYLCASSLSSGHLYEQYFGPGTRLTVT.

V usage is TRBV6-5 and J usage is TRBJ2-4; D tentatively reads TRBD1 or TRBD2 (5 bases each). CDR3 length: 16 residues. Germline V CDR1 and CDR2: MNHEY, SVGAGI. V was shortened by 5 bases and J by 0 bases, with 14 bases between the two germline ends. The chain's CDR3 is CASSHPPGTAKNIQYF. For the CDR3, the DNA is TGTGCCAGCAGTCACCCCCCCGGGACAGCCAAAAACATTCAGTACTTC.

This clonotype was recorded a few times. The chain employs TRBV30 and TRBJ2-5, with 12 bases identical to TRBD2. The J call may be in error: the DNA end matches TRBJ2-1 better. The germline CDR1 and CDR2 sequences are GTSNPN and SVGIG (reference sequence). This CDR3 is 17 amino acids long. The CDR3 region is CAWSLTRTSGTINEQFF. DNA for the CDR3: TGTGCCTGGAGTCTCACCCGGACTAGCGGGACGATCAATGAGCAGTTCTTC.

The chain joins TRBV6-1 to TRBJ2-1; D is perhaps TRBD1 or TRBD2 (5 bases each). The V end lost 8 bases, the J end lost 9 bases, and 11 bases lay between the germline ends. The CDR3 is 11 residues long. The germline CDR1 and CDR2 sequences are MNHNS and SASEGT. CDR3 sequence reads: CASLWGFEQFF. The DNA of the CDR3 is TGTGCCAGCCTTTGGGGGTTTGAGCAGTTCTTC.

The chain links TRBV29-1 to TRBJ1-2; D is unclear. The germline CDR1 and CDR2 sequences are SQVTM and ANQGSEA. The CDR3 totals 12 residues. V lost 1 base and J 6 bases, leaving 9 bases between the germline ends. This chain's CDR3 is CSVEGLEDGYTF. The DNA for the CDR3 is TGCAGCGTTGAAGGCCTCGAGGATGGCTACACCTTC.

This clonotype showed up just a few times. V is TRBV28 and J is TRBJ1-1; D is unresolved. The CDR3 extends over 16 amino acids. Trimming pared 2 bases from V and 1 base from J, leaving 14 bases between. In germline, CDR1 is MDHEN, CDR2 SYDVKM. For the CDR3, the DNA is TGTGCCAGCAGTTTACCCTCGTCAGGAACGAACACTGAAGCTTTCTTT. Encoded protein: CASSLPSSGTNTEAFF. The full variable domain, its missing parts supplied by reference TRBV28 and TRBJ1-1, is DVKVTQSSRYLVKRTGEKVFLECVQDMDHENMFWYRQDPGLGLRLIYFSYDVKMKEKGDIPEGYSVSREKKERFSLILESASTNQTSMYLCASSLPSSGTNTEAFFGQGTRLTVV.

This clonotype has a handful of counts. The chain recombines TRBV5-6 with TRBJ2-6, with 9 bases fitting TRBD1. CDR3 length equals 18 residues. Germline V gives CDR1 SGHDT, CDR2 YYEEEE. V was pared by 6 bases and J by 0 bases, with 10 bases of the junction left unmatched. The CDR3 nucleotides read TGTGCCAGCATACTACAGGGGGCATTTCTCTCTGGGGCCAACGTCCTGACTTTC. Amino acid sequence: CASILQGAFLSGANVLTF.

This clonotype was observed a few times. V gene TRBV20-1 combines with J gene TRBJ2-1; TRBD2 aligns across 9 bases. This CDR3 comprises 20 residues. Per the germline V gene, CDR1 is DFQATT and CDR2 is SNEGSKA (reference sequence). V lost 6 bases and J lost 3; bases outside the gene matches: 24. DNA for the CDR3: TGCAGTGCCCCCCGAGCCTGGTTAACGGGACTAGCCCTTTTCTACAATGAGCAGTTCTTC. Protein: CSAPRAWLTGLALFYNEQFF.

This clonotype was picked up a small number of times. In this CDR3 the conserved last residue, phenylalanine or tryptophan, is missing, so a read error is likely. The chain joins TRBV5-1 to TRBJ2-5; D is unresolved. The germline V and J ends were trimmed by 3 bases and 2 bases, with 11 bases remaining between them. The CDR3 covers 14 residues. Germline V CDR1 and CDR2: SGHRS, YFSETQ. CDR3 residues: CASSYGEAQETQYL. In DNA, the CDR3 is TGCGCCAGCAGCTACGGAGAAGCGCAAGAGACCCAGTACCTC.

The chain uses TRBV5-5 and TRBJ2-5; D is possibly TRBD2 (5 bases). Germline V gives CDR1 SGHKS, CDR2 YYEKEE (reference sequence). CDR3 size: 14 residues. Trimming took off 5 bases at V and 2 bases at J, with 13 bases between the two ends. The CDR3 sequence is CASRETNGQETQYF. CDR3 bases: TGTGCCAGCAGGGAGACTAATGGACAAGAGACCCAGTACTTC.

J is TRBJ2-7 and V is TRBV27; 9 bases fit TRBD2. V lost 5 bases to trimming and J lost 3 bases; unmatched junction nucleotides: 8. Germline assignment: CDR1 MNHEY and CDR2 SMNVEV (reference sequence). CDR3 length: 15 residues. CDR3 amino acids: CASSPTSGPFYEQYF. As DNA, the CDR3 is TGTGCCAGCAGTCCGACTAGCGGACCCTTCTACGAGCAGTACTTC.

In this sample, this clonotype turned up a few times. One end of the junction does not line up with germline, which may come from a read error. CDR3 nucleotide sequence: TGTGCCGGCAGTGCCCCTTTCTACGAGCAGTACTTC. Translated, it gives CAGSAPFYEQYF. V usage is TRBV28 and J usage is TRBJ2-7; D is ambiguous. Germline CDR1 and CDR2: MDHEN and SYDVKM. This CDR3 region has 12 residues.

The chain couples TRBV7-9 to TRBJ2-1; D is possibly TRBD2 (5 bases). Germline CDR1 reads SEHNR; CDR2 reads FQNEAQ (reference sequence). The CDR3 sequence is 15 residues long. V was pared by 3 bases and J by 5 bases, with 14 bases between. For the CDR3, the DNA is TGTGCCAGCAGCTTTAGCGCGACGTCGCACAATGAGCAGTTCTTC. Amino acid sequence: CASSFSATSHNEQFF.

This clonotype was seen a handful of times. V and J are TRBV7-2 and TRBJ1-4; unclear D gene. V dropped 4 bases and J dropped 8 bases, with 20 bases sitting between them. The CDR3 consists of 16 residues. The germline gives CDR1 SGHTA, CDR2 FQGNSA. The CDR3, as DNA: TGTGCCAGCAGCTCGACCCCTGGAGCCCCGGGAGAAAAACTGTTTTTT. Protein: CASSSTPGAPGEKLFF.

This chain's CDR3 is CASSYPEETQYF. The CDR3 region has the DNA TGTGCCAGCAGTTACCCAGAAGAGACCCAGTACTTC. The V and J genes are TRBV6-5 and TRBJ2-5; no definite D call. Deletions cut 2 bases from V and 3 bases from J, with 4 bases between. CDR1 and CDR2 (germline): MNHEY, SVGAGI. The CDR3 consists of 12 residues.

This chain joins TRBV20-1 and TRBJ1-4, with D maybe TRBD1 (6 bases). The V gene lost 5 bases and the J gene lost 7 bases, with 23 bases spanning the gap. This CDR3 is 16 amino acids long. CDR1 and CDR2 from the germline V gene are DFQATT and SNEGSKA (reference sequence). The CDR3 spells CSAPGGELGLGEKLFF. The DNA for the CDR3 is TGCAGTGCTCCCGGGGGCGAGTTGGGTTTGGGTGAAAAACTGTTTTTT.

The chain is built from TRBV6-5 and TRBJ1-4; D is unclear. This CDR3 has 15 amino acids. The germline V and J ends were trimmed by 6 bases and 4 bases, with 15 bases remaining between them. From germline, CDR1 is MNHEY and CDR2 SVGAGI. The CDR3 loop reads CASSPLRVSNEKLFF. The CDR3 DNA follows: TGTGCCAGCAGCCCCCTGAGAGTTAGTAATGAAAAACTGTTTTTT.

This clonotype was seen many times. The chain couples TRBV20-1 to TRBJ2-1; D uncertain. The V end was cut by 5 bases, the J end by 6 bases, with 17 bases between. CDR3 length: 14 amino acids. Germline CDR1 is DFQATT and CDR2 is SNEGSKA (reference sequence). CDR3 loop: CSARPASSGNEQFF. The CDR3 DNA is TGCAGTGCTCGCCCTGCCTCTTCCGGCAATGAGCAGTTCTTC.

The chain joins TRBV3-1 to TRBJ2-1; maybe TRBD1 (6 bases). This CDR3 region has 15 residues. V shed 3 bases and J shed 10 bases, with 19 bases lying between them. Germline V gives CDR1 LGHDT, CDR2 YNNKEL (reference sequence). The CDR3 loop is CASSHHREPLGEQFF. The DNA for the CDR3 is TGTGCCAGCAGCCATCACAGGGAGCCTTTAGGGGAGCAGTTCTTC.

The CDR3 loop is CSARDRDSLSNQPQHF. The DNA of the CDR3 is TGCAGTGCTAGAGATAGGGACAGCCTTAGCAATCAGCCCCAGCATTTT. The chain recombines TRBV20-1 with TRBJ1-5; 7 nucleotides agree with TRBD1. CDR3 size: 16 residues. Germline V gene sequence: CDR1 DFQATT, CDR2 SNEGSKA (reference sequence). V shed 0 bases, J shed 0 bases, and the junction held 5 bases outside the gene matches.

In its sample, this clonotype was seen many times. The rearrangement joins TRBV11-2 to TRBJ2-5; 10 bases fit TRBD1. V shed 5 bases and J 0 bases; nucleotides not matched to a gene: 6. The CDR3 covers 16 residues. Germline V gene sequence: CDR1 SGHAT, CDR2 FQNNGV. CDR3 bases: TGTGCCAGCAGCCGGACAGGGGGTGCGTACCAAGAGACCCAGTACTTC. Translation: CASSRTGGAYQETQYF.

The chain combines TRBV7-9 with TRBJ2-5; D gene unclear. The DNA end favors TRBJ2-1, so the J call may be wrong. This CDR3 has 13 amino acids. Germline CDR1 is SEHNR and CDR2 is FQNEAQ (reference sequence). This CDR3 is CASSLVDINEQFF. In nucleotides, the CDR3 is TGTGCCAGCAGCTTAGTGGATATCAATGAGCAGTTCTTC.

This clonotype turned up a few times. The V gene is TRBV7-9, the J gene TRBJ2-1; D gene unclear. Per the germline V gene, CDR1 is SEHNR and CDR2 is FQNEAQ (reference sequence). V gave up 5 bases and J gave up 4 bases, with 12 bases separating them. The CDR3 runs to 14 residues. The CDR3 DNA sequence: TGTGCCAGCAGCCTGGATGGACCATACAATGAGCAGTTCTTC. Translating it yields CASSLDGPYNEQFF.

The chain links TRBV4-1 to TRBJ2-1; TRBD2 aligns across 11 bases. CDR3 length equals 18 residues. Germline CDR1 MGHRA, CDR2 YSYEKL. J lost 6 bases, V lost 0 bases, and 10 bases had no gene match. In DNA form, the CDR3 reads TGCGCCAGCAGCCAAGATAGGGCGGGACTAGCGGCCCCCAATGAGCAGTTCTTC. Protein sequence: CASSQDRAGLAAPNEQFF.

This clonotype was recorded a few times. The chain couples TRBV30 to TRBJ2-5, with TRBD2 matching 7 bases. The J call may not be correct, given that the DNA end is closer to TRBJ2-1. The CDR3 length is 12 residues. Germline CDR1 GTSNPN, CDR2 SVGIG (reference sequence). The CDR3 sequence is CAWSRGAGRQFF. The CDR3 bases are TGTGCCTGGAGTCGGGGAGCGGGGCGGCAGTTCTTC.